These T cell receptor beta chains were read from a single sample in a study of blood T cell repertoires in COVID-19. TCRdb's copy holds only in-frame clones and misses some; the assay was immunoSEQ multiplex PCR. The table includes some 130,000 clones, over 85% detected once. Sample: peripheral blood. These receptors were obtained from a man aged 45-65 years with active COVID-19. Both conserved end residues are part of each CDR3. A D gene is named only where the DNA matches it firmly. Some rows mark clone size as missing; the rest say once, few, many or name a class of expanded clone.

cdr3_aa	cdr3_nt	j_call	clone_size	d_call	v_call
CASSPRTGGAGYGYTF	TGTGCCAGCAGCCCAAGGACAGGGGGCGCGGGCTATGGCTACACCTTC	TRBJ1-2	.	TRBD1	TRBV5-6
CASTLQGSTDTQYF	TGTGCCAGCACCTTGCAGGGGTCCACAGATACGCAGTATTTT	TRBJ2-3	few	.	TRBV28
CASSISLAGGPRYEQFF	TGTGCCAGTAGTATTTCGTTAGCGGGAGGGCCTCGATATGAGCAGTTCTTC	TRBJ2-1	.	TRBD2	TRBV19
CATRGARSNQPQHF	TGTGCCACCAGGGGGGCAAGGAGCAATCAGCCCCAGCATTTT	TRBJ1-5	.	TRBD1	TRBV6-5
CASSIPSHRLEGYTF	TGTGCCAGTAGTATCCCATCCCACCGACTGGAGGGCTACACCTTC	TRBJ1-2	few	.	TRBV19
CASSLGGDSNQPQHF	TGTGCCAGCAGCTTGGGGGGAGATAGCAATCAGCCCCAGCATTTT	TRBJ1-5	.	.	TRBV5-4
CASSMELTGFSRKYF	TGTGCCAGTAGTATGGAATTGACAGGGTTTTCTCGTAAATATTTT	TRBJ1-3	.	TRBD1	TRBV19
CASSLLAGGLTGELFF	TGTGCCAGCAGCTTACTAGCGGGGGGTCTAACCGGGGAGCTGTTTTTT	TRBJ2-2	.	TRBD2	TRBV5-5
CASSPYEEEVDTEAFF	TGTGCCAGCAGCCCGTACGAGGAGGAGGTTGACACTGAAGCTTTCTTT	TRBJ1-1	.	.	TRBV9
CASSQLIAVVNEQFF	TGTGCCAGCAGCCAATTAATAGCGGTGGTAAATGAGCAGTTCTTC	TRBJ2-1	.	.	TRBV14
CASSLRSRNSDTQYF	TGTGCCAGCAGCTTAAGGTCCAGGAACTCAGATACGCAGTATTTT	TRBJ2-3	.	.	TRBV7-8
CASSREGTQPQHF	TGTGCCAGCTCCCGAGAGGGTACCCAGCCCCAGCATTTT	TRBJ1-5	.	.	TRBV10-3
CASSQWGQVTGELFF	TGCGCCAGCAGCCAATGGGGACAGGTAACCGGGGAGCTGTTTTTT	TRBJ2-2	.	TRBD1	TRBV4-1
CASTGQRGYQETQYF	TGTGCCAGCACCGGCCAGCGGGGGTACCAAGAGACCCAGTACTTC	TRBJ2-5	few	TRBD2	TRBV7-2
CASSPRTSGGASWDTQYF	TGTGCCAGTAGTCCCCGGACTAGCGGGGGGGCGAGTTGGGATACGCAGTATTTT	TRBJ2-3	.	TRBD2	TRBV19
CASSSVGGADTQYF	TGTGCCAGCAGCTCGGTTGGGGGGGCAGATACGCAGTATTTT	TRBJ2-3	.	TRBD2	TRBV11-2
CASSDGTGTGNTIYF	TGTGCCAGCAGCGACGGGACAGGAACTGGAAACACCATATATTTT	TRBJ1-3	.	TRBD1	TRBV11-2
CASSPARQAGGIQYF	TGTGCCAGCAGCCCAGCCCGCCAGGCCGGAGGCATTCAGTACTTC	TRBJ2-4	.	.	TRBV7-2
CASGADLGLAGSPGNEQFF	TGTGCCAGCGGAGCTGACCTGGGACTAGCGGGATCCCCTGGCAATGAGCAGTTCTTC	TRBJ2-1	.	TRBD2	TRBV2
CASSVHQGGGRETQYF	TGTGCCAGCAGCGTACACCAGGGCGGGGGTCGAGAGACCCAGTACTTC	TRBJ2-5	.	TRBD2	TRBV9
CASTYQQGNYGYTF	TGTGCCAGCACTTATCAACAGGGGAACTATGGCTACACCTTC	TRBJ1-2	.	TRBD1	TRBV6-5
CASSQRRVNSPLHF	TGTGCCAGCAGCCAACGTCGGGTTAATTCACCCCTCCACTTT	TRBJ1-6	.	.	TRBV3-1/TRBV3-2
CASGLRGHGGNEQFF	TGTGCCAGCGGCCTGAGGGGCCATGGGGGGAATGAGCAGTTCTTC	TRBJ2-1	.	.	TRBV21-1
CASSYPGQGNTEAFF	TGTGCCAGCAGTTACCCGGGACAGGGGAACACTGAAGCTTTCTTT	TRBJ1-1	.	TRBD1	TRBV6-5
CATSKRGGENQPQHF	TGTGCCACCAGCAAAAGGGGGGGGGAAAATCAGCCCCAGCATTTT	TRBJ1-5	.	.	TRBV15
CASSPRAGEQFF	TGTGCCAGCTCACCTCGGGCGGGCGAGCAGTTCTTC	TRBJ2-1	.	.	TRBV18
CASTDGGYHYGYTF	TGTGCCAGCACAGACGGCGGGTACCACTATGGCTACACCTTC	TRBJ1-2	.	.	TRBV6-5
CASSLGGRTYNSPLHF	TGTGCCAGCAGCTTGGGAGGCAGAACATATAATTCACCCCTCCACTTT	TRBJ1-6	.	.	TRBV5-4
CASSLGATAISYEQYF	TGCGCCAGCAGCTTAGGCGCGACAGCCATTTCCTACGAGCAGTACTTC	TRBJ2-7	.	.	TRBV5-1